These 24 T cell receptor beta chains originate from one sample sequenced in a study of CD8 T cells in Susac syndrome. Random hexamers were used to reverse transcribe the RNA input (roughly 0.5 to 1 ug). Via MiXCR, TCRdb re-called the immunoSEQ multiplex PCR reads, giving one row per CDR3 protein. This sample has 210,000 or so distinct CDR3 sequences, with about 94% found just once. Sequenced input: CD4+ T cells from PBMCs. Every receptor here comes from a human donor with Susac syndrome.

The chain carries TRBV6-2 or TRBV6-3 and TRBJ2-1; no reliable D call. With 0 bases removed from V and 5 bases from J, the gap between germline ends came to 2 bases. Germline CDR1 MNHEY, CDR2 SVGEGT. The CDR3 consists of 12 residues. CDR3 loop: CASSYSDNEQFF. The CDR3 DNA is TGTGCCAGCAGTTACTCGGACAATGAGCAGTTCTTC.

The J gene is TRBJ2-7, the V gene TRBV3-1; 12 bases fit TRBD1. Looked up from germline, CDR1 is LGHDT and CDR2 is YNNKEL (reference sequence). V lost 4 bases, J lost 5 bases, and 6 bases stayed unmatched. CDR3 size: 15 residues. Here the CDR3 reads CASSLAGTGGHEQYF. DNA for the CDR3: TGTGCCAGCAGCCTGGCCGGGACAGGGGGCCACGAGCAGTACTTC.

This chain joins TRBV30 and TRBJ2-3; D remains ambiguous. This CDR3 is built from 14 residues. In germline, CDR1 is GTSNPN, CDR2 SVGIG (reference sequence). V was clipped by 1 base and J by 3 bases, with 11 bases between them. CDR3 sequence: CAWSDSRRTDTQYF. CDR3 nucleotides: TGTGCCTGGAGTGACTCGCGTAGGACAGATACGCAGTATTTT.

The V gene is TRBV24-1, the J gene TRBJ2-1; D is undetermined. The CDR3 is 12 residues long. Germline values: CDR1 KGHDR, CDR2 SFDVKD. The V end lost 2 bases, the J end lost 7 bases, and 5 bases lay between the germline ends. The CDR3 is CATSDWENEQFF. CDR3 bases: TGTGCCACCAGTGATTGGGAAAATGAGCAGTTCTTC.

This clonotype was recorded once. The rearrangement joins TRBV5-1 to TRBJ1-5, with D maybe TRBD1 (5 bases). The germline CDR1 and CDR2 sequences are SGHRS and YFSETQ. CDR3 length equals 14 residues. V was trimmed by 3 bases and J by 5 bases, leaving 12 bases between them. This CDR3 is CASSWGGVDQPQHF. The CDR3 DNA sequence: TGCGCCAGCAGCTGGGGGGGGGTCGATCAGCCCCAGCATTTT.

V is TRBV7-9 and J is TRBJ1-2, with D perhaps TRBD1 (5 bases). Trimming shortened V by 1 base and J by 4 bases, and 13 bases separated the two germline ends. The CDR3 totals 15 residues. Germline loops: CDR1 SEHNR, CDR2 FQNEAQ (reference sequence). This CDR3 reads CASSLGDSSVYGYTF. The CDR3 nucleotides read TGTGCCAGCAGCTTAGGTGACAGTTCGGTCTATGGCTACACCTTC.

J is TRBJ2-6 and V is TRBV9; D not certain. The CDR3 length is 15 residues. Per the germline V gene, CDR1 is SGDLS and CDR2 is YYNGEE. Trimming left V 4 bases short and J 0 bases short, with 8 bases between. The CDR3 sequence is CASSLYDSGANVLTF. As DNA, the CDR3 is TGTGCCAGCAGCCTTTACGACTCTGGGGCCAACGTCCTGACTTTC.

This clonotype was detected a few times. The chain is built from TRBV29-1 and TRBJ2-7; TRBD2 aligns across 8 bases. The CDR3 has 17 amino acids. Per germline, CDR1 SQVTM and CDR2 ANQGSEA. V trimming: 4 bases; J trimming: 5 bases; junction bases outside the gene matches: 19. In nucleotides, the CDR3 is TGCAGCGTTGGGGGCACATTGGGTAGCGGGGAAAATGACGAGCAGTACTTC. It yields the protein CSVGGTLGSGENDEQYF.

The rearrangement links TRBV9 to TRBJ1-1; 11 bases map to TRBD1. The V gene end was trimmed by 3 bases and the J gene end by 6 bases; junction bases not matched to a gene: 7. Germline CDR1 and CDR2: SGDLS and YYNGEE. The CDR3 is made up of 15 amino acids. The CDR3 sequence is CASSAPGQGGSEAFF. In DNA form, the CDR3 reads TGTGCCAGCAGCGCCCCGGGACAGGGGGGCTCTGAAGCTTTCTTT.

The chain carries TRBV27 and TRBJ1-2, with no clear D. The CDR3 totals 16 residues. Germline CDR1 MNHEY, CDR2 SMNVEV (reference sequence). V lost 0 bases and J 4 bases, leaving 15 bases between the germline ends. The CDR3 protein is CASSLSIRTEIYGYTF. The CDR3, as DNA: TGTGCCAGCAGTTTATCGATACGAACGGAGATCTATGGCTACACCTTC.

The V and J genes are TRBV3-1 and TRBJ1-1, with D maybe TRBD1 (5 bases). Trimming pared 4 bases from V and 3 bases from J, leaving 18 bases between. This CDR3 region has 16 residues. Germline-derived CDR1 and CDR2 are LGHDT and YNNKEL (reference sequence). As DNA, the CDR3 is TGTGCCAGCAGCCGAGAGGAAGGGGTGGTATACACTGAAGCTTTCTTT. Translated: CASSREEGVVYTEAFF.

V gene TRBV20-1 combines with J gene TRBJ2-3; 10 nucleotides line up with TRBD1. Trimming cost V 3 bases and J 0 bases; bases outside gene matches: 3. Germline assignment: CDR1 DFQATT and CDR2 SNEGSKA (reference sequence). The CDR3 runs 15 residues. In nucleotides, the CDR3 is TGCAGTGCTAGTGACAGGGGGCGAAGCACAGATACGCAGTATTTT. Residues: CSASDRGRSTDTQYF.

This clonotype was detected once. This chain links TRBV11-2 with TRBJ2-7; 11 positions match TRBD2. Germline V lookup: CDR1 SGHAT, CDR2 FQNNGV. There are 17 residues in the CDR3. Trimming cost V 5 bases and J 3 bases; bases outside gene matches: 12. The CDR3 DNA follows: TGTGCCAGCAGCCGACCCCCACGACTAGCGGGGAACTACGAGCAGTACTTC. Its protein product is CASSRPPRLAGNYEQYF.

This clonotype was counted only a few times. This chain uses TRBV6-4 with TRBJ1-1, with a tentative D call TRBD1 (5 bases). CDR1 and CDR2 (germline): MRHNA, SNTAGT. Trimming removed 3 bases at V and 1 base at J, with 9 bases between. The CDR3 covers 14 residues. The CDR3 reads CASSEGQGNTEAFF. The CDR3 DNA reads TGTGCCAGCAGTGAGGGGCAGGGGAACACTGAAGCTTTCTTT.

J is TRBJ2-1 and V is TRBV5-4; either TRBD1 or TRBD2 may fit D (5 bases each). The CDR3 covers 15 residues. Trimming removed 1 base from V and 6 bases from J, with 14 bases in between. Germline V lookup: CDR1 SGHNT, CDR2 YYREEE (reference sequence). CDR3 in amino acids: CASSLPGRGANEQFF. CDR3 coding DNA: TGTGCCAGCAGCTTGCCGGGACGAGGGGCCAATGAGCAGTTCTTC.

This clonotype was detected once. The chain has TRBV6-5 and TRBJ1-2; D is undetermined. Trimming removed 5 bases from V and 4 bases from J, with 14 bases in between. Germline lookup yields CDR1 MNHEY and CDR2 SVGAGI. The CDR3 is 14 amino acids. This CDR3 is CASSASVGFYGYTF. The DNA for the CDR3 is TGTGCCAGCAGTGCCTCTGTCGGGTTCTATGGCTACACCTTC.

The rearrangement joins TRBV11-3 to TRBJ2-7, with TRBD2 as a possible D gene (5 bases). This CDR3 is built from 14 residues. Germline V gene data show CDR1 as SGHNT and CDR2 as YENEEA. Trimming cost V 1 base and J 1 base, with 8 bases left between them. CDR3 sequence reads: CASSLVRASYEQYF. In DNA form, the CDR3 reads TGTGCCAGCAGCTTAGTGAGGGCATCCTACGAGCAGTACTTC.

This CDR3 is CASSAPRGYNEQFF. The CDR3 DNA reads as TGTGCCAGTAGTGCCCCACGGGGGTACAATGAGCAGTTCTTC. The chain links TRBV19 to TRBJ2-1; a weak D match, TRBD2 (6 bases). Trimming stripped 5 bases from V and 4 bases from J, with 12 bases between. The germline V gene has CDR1 LNHDA and CDR2 SQIVND (reference sequence). The CDR3 runs to 14 residues.

The rearrangement uses TRBV9 and TRBJ1-4; possible D gene TRBD1, 6 bases. CDR1 and CDR2 (germline): SGDLS, YYNGEE. The CDR3 sequence is 15 residues long. With 0 bases removed from V and 8 bases from J, the gap between germline ends came to 14 bases. The CDR3 reads CASSVDPGDIEKLFF. CDR3 coding DNA: TGTGCCAGCAGCGTAGATCCAGGGGACATAGAAAAACTGTTTTTT.

The CDR3 bases are TGTGCCAGCAGCCAACGGACTAGCAACTGGTATTTT. It encodes CASSQRTSNWYF. V and J are TRBV3-1 and TRBJ2-3; 8 nucleotides match TRBD2. V lost 2 bases to trimming and J lost 14 bases; unmatched junction nucleotides: 6. CDR3 size: 12 residues. Germline assignment: CDR1 LGHDT and CDR2 YNNKEL (reference sequence).

The V and J genes are TRBV7-9 and TRBJ1-2; D possibly corresponds to TRBD1 (5 bases). Trimming removed 2 bases from V and 3 bases from J, with 10 bases in between. The CDR3 runs to 14 residues. Germline V gene sequence: CDR1 SEHNR, CDR2 FQNEAQ (reference sequence). CDR3 nucleotide sequence: TGTGCCAGCAGCTTATGGGGAGGGGACTATGGCTACACCTTC. Translated, it gives CASSLWGGDYGYTF.

This clonotype was detected only a few times. An end of the junction differs from the germline gene, which may be a read error. This rearrangement joins TRBV5-1 to TRBJ1-5; no clear D. The V gene's germline CDR1 is SGHRS and CDR2 YFSETQ. The CDR3 consists of 14 residues. The CDR3 sequence: CASSLAGSNQPQHF. The CDR3 DNA is TGTGCCAGCAGTTTGGCGGGGAGCAATCAGCCCCAGCATTTT.

This sequence joins TRBV6-5 and TRBJ1-1; possible D gene TRBD1, 6 bases. The germline gives CDR1 MNHEY, CDR2 SVGAGI. CDR3 length: 11 amino acids. V lost 6 bases to trimming and J lost 6 bases, with 8 bases between them. DNA for the CDR3: TGTGCCAGCAGGCGGGGGCCTGAAGCTTTCTTT. The encoded protein is CASRRGPEAFF.

This chain connects TRBV30 to TRBJ2-5, with 10 bases identical to TRBD2. The germline V gene has CDR1 GTSNPN and CDR2 SVGIG (reference sequence). The CDR3 runs 12 residues. With V trimmed by 3 bases and J by 10 bases, 5 bases remained unmatched. CDR3 in amino acids: CAWSGPSGGQYF. The DNA of the CDR3 is TGTGCCTGGAGCGGCCCTAGCGGGGGCCAGTACTTC.